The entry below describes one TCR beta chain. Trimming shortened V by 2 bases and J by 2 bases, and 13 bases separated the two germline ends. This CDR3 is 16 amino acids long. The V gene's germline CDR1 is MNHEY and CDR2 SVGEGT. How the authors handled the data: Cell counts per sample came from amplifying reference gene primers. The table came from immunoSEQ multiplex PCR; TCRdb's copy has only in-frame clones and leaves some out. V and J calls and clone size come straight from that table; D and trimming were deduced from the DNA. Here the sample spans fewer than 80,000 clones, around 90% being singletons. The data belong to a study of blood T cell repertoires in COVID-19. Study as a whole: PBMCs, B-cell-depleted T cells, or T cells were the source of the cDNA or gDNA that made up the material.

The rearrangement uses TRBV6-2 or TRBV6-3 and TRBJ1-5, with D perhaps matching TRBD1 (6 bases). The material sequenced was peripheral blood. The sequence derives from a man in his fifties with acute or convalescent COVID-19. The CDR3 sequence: CASSYHGGGGNQPQHF. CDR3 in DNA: TGTGCCAGCAGTTACCATGGGGGCGGCGGCAATCAGCCCCAGCATTTT.